Reported below is one T cell receptor beta chain. The sample belongs to a study of cytomegalovirus exposure and HLA in healthy donors. Trimming removed 5 bases from V and 1 base from J; junction bases left unmatched: 4. This CDR3 has 14 amino acids. Germline V gene sequence: CDR1 MRHNA, CDR2 SNTAGT. Clones were sequenced by immunoSEQ multiplex PCR, and TCRdb holds only the in-frame ones, with some missing. The sample includes 110,000 or so clones, around 88% of them seen just once. The chain is built from TRBV6-4 and TRBJ1-1, with 7 bases lining up with TRBD1. The clonotype originates from a man aged 18 to 30 in good health and CMV-seronegative. Sequenced: PBMCs. CDR3 nucleotides: TGTGCCAGCAGTCGGACAGGAGAGAACACTGAAGCTTTCTTT. This encodes CASSRTGENTEAFF.